This T cell receptor (beta chain) was retrieved from a study of blood T cell repertoires in COVID-19. At the level of the study: Acute and convalescent COVID-19 samples came from the United States, Italy and Spain. T cells, B-cell-depleted T cells, or PBMCs supplied cDNA or gDNA.

The CDR3 is 18 amino acids. In the original processing: Amplified reference gene primers provided the basis for estimating nucleated cell counts. Data came from immunoSEQ multiplex PCR; TCRdb stores just in-frame clones and leaves some out. That table furnishes V, J and clone size, whereas the DNA furnished D and trimming. The sample yields some 70,000 clones, 65% to 90% seen once. This chain links TRBV21-1 with TRBJ2-7; the table's D call TRBD2 went unverified against the DNA. TRBV21-1 is labeled a pseudogene. This sequence was found in a man older than 75 with acute or convalescent COVID-19. The sequencing input was peripheral blood. The CDR3 reads CASSKREGPVTISYEQYF. The CDR3 region has the DNA TGTGCCAGCAGCAAAAGGGAGGGGCCGGTTACGATATCCTACGAGCAGTACTTC.